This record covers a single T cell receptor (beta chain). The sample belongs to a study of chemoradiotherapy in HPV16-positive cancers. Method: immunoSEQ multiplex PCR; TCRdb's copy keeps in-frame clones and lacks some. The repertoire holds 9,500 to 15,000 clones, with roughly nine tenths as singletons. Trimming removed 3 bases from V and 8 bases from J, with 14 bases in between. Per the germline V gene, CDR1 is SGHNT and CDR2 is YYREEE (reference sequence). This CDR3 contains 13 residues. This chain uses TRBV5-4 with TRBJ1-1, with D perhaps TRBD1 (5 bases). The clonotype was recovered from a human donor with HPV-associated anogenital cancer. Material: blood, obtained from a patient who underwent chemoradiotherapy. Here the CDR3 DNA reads TGTGCCAGCAGCTCGACGCGGGACGCAGAAGCTTTCTTT. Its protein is CASSSTRDAEAFF.